These 6 T cell receptor beta chains originate from one sample sequenced in a study of cytomegalovirus exposure and HLA in healthy donors. Vbeta (60) and Jbeta (13) primers were used in the PCR. The assay was immunoSEQ multiplex PCR, and TCRdb's table has in-frame clones only and misses some. The sample yields approximately 120,000 clones, 80% seen once. Sample: PBMCs. These receptors all come from a man aged 25-40 years in good health and CMV-seropositive.

The chain has TRBV7-2 and TRBJ2-1; 7 bases agree with TRBD2. Per the germline V gene, CDR1 is SGHTA and CDR2 is FQGNSA. The ends lost 5 bases at V and 9 bases at J; junction bases unmatched: 7. The CDR3 consists of 13 residues. CDR3 protein: CASSALLASEQFF. The CDR3 nucleotides read TGTGCCAGCAGCGCCTTACTAGCGAGTGAGCAGTTCTTC.

The chain couples TRBV6-5 to TRBJ2-2; D possibly corresponds to TRBD2 (5 bases). Germline V gene data show CDR1 as MNHEY and CDR2 as SVGAGI. The CDR3 has 15 residues. Trimming shortened V by 4 bases and J by 4 bases, and 13 bases separated the two germline ends. In nucleotides, the CDR3 is TGTGCCAGCAGTTTGTCGGGGTCAGGCACCGGGGAGCTGTTTTTT. This encodes CASSLSGSGTGELFF.

The chain uses TRBV2 and TRBJ1-6, with 10 bases that match TRBD1. This CDR3 region has 17 residues. Germline CDR1 SNHLY, CDR2 FYNNEI. V shed 5 bases, J shed 10 bases, and the junction held 14 bases outside the gene matches. For the CDR3, the DNA is TGTGCCAGCAGTAGGAATTCGGTGGGACAGGGGAAATCACCCCTCCACTTT. Residues: CASSRNSVGQGKSPLHF.

This chain links TRBV18 with TRBJ1-4; D not resolved. Germline V gene lookup returns CDR1 KGHSH and CDR2 LQKENI. This CDR3 has 14 amino acids. V was trimmed by 3 bases and J by 7 bases, leaving 12 bases between them. CDR3: CASSPEALGEKLFF. DNA for the CDR3: TGTGCCAGCTCACCGGAGGCTCTTGGTGAAAAACTGTTTTTT.

V gene TRBV30 combines with J gene TRBJ2-5, with D possibly matching TRBD2 (7 bases). The CDR3 is 15 residues long. CDR1 and CDR2 from the germline V gene are GTSNPN and SVGIG (reference sequence). Trimming removed 2 bases from V and 2 bases from J, with 15 bases in between. The CDR3 sequence is CAWSRRGGLQETQYF. In nucleotides, the CDR3 is TGTGCCTGGAGTAGGAGGGGGGGCCTTCAAGAGACCCAGTACTTC. The full variable domain, completed using reference TRBV30 and TRBJ2-5, is SQTIHQWPATLVQPVGSPLSLECTVEGTSNPNLYWYRQAAGRGLQLLFYSVGIGQISSEVPQNLSASRPQDRQFILSSKKLLLSDSGFYLCAWSRRGGLQETQYFGPGTRLLVL.

This clone has just a few counts. The genes are TRBV13 and TRBJ2-7; TRBD2 agrees at 10 bases. V dropped 5 bases and J dropped 4; count of bases not matched to a gene: 8. CDR3 length: 15 amino acids. The V gene's germline CDR1 is PRHDT and CDR2 FYEKMQ (reference sequence). CDR3 loop: CASSARTSGDYEQYF. The CDR3 bases are TGTGCCAGCAGCGCCCGGACTAGCGGCGATTACGAGCAGTACTTC.